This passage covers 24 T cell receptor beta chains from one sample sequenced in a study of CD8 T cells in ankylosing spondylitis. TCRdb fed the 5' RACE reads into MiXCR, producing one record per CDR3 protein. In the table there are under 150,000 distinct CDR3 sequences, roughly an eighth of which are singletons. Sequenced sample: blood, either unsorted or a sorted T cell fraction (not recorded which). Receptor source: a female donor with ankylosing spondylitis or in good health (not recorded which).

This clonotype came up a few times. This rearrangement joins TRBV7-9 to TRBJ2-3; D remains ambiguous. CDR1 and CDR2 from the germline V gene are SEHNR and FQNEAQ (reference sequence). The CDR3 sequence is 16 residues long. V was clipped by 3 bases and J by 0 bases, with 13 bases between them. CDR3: CASSFSPDPSTDTQYF. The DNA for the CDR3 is TGTGCCAGCAGCTTTAGTCCTGACCCCAGCACAGATACGCAGTATTTT.

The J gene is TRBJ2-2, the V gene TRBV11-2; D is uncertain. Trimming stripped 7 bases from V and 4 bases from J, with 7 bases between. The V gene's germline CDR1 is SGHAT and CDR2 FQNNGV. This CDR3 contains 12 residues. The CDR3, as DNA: TGTGCCAGCACCTTCCGCACCGGGGAGCTGTTTTTT. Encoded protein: CASTFRTGELFF.

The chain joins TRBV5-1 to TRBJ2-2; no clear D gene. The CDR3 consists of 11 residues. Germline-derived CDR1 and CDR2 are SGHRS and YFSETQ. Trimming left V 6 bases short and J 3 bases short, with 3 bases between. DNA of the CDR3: TGCGCCAGCAAGCACACCGGGGAGCTGTTTTTT. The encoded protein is CASKHTGELFF.

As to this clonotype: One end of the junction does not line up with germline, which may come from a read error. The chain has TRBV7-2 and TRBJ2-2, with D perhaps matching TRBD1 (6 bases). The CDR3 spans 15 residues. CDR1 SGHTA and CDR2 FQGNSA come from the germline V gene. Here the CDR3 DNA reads TGTGTCAGCAGCTTAGGTGGACAGTCCACCGGGGAGCTGTTTTTT. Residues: CVSSLGGQSTGELFF.

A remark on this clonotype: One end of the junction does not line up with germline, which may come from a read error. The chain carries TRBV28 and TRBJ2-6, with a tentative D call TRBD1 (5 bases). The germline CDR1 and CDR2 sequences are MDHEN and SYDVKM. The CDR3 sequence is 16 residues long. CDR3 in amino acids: CASSPPRSSGANGLTF. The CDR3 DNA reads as TGTGCCAGCAGTCCTCCTCGGAGCTCTGGGGCCAACGGCCTGACTTTC.

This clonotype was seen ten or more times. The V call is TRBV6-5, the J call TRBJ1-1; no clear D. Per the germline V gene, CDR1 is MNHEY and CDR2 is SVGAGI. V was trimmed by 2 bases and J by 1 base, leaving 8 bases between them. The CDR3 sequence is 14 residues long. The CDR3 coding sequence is TGTGCCAGCAGTTACGCGAGAGGGAACACTGAAGCTTTCTTT. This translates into CASSYARGNTEAFF.

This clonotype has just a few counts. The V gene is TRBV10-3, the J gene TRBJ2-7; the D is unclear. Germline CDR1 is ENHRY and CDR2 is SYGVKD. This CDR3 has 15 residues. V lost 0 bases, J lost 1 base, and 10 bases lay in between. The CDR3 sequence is CAISESSGRSYEQYF. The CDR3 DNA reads TGTGCCATCAGTGAGTCATCGGGCCGATCCTACGAGCAGTACTTC.

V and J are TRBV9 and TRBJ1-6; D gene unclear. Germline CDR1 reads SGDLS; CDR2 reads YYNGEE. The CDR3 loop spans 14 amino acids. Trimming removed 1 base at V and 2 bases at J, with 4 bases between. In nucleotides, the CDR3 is TGTGCCAGCAGCGTAAGCACCTATAATTCACCCCTCCACTTT. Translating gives CASSVSTYNSPLHF.

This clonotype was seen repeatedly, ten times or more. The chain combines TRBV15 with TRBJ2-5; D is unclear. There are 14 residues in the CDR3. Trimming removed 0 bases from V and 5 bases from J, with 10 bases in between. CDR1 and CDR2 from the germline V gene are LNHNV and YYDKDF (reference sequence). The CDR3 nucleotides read TGTGCCACCAGCAGAGAAGACTCCGTGGAGACCCAGTACTTC. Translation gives CATSREDSVETQYF.

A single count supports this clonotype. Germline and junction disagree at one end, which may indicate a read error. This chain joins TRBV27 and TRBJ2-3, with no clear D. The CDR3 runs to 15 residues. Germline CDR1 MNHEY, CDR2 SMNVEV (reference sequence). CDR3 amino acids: CAGSSPYDLTDTQYF. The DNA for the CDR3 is TGTGCCGGCAGTTCACCATACGACTTGACAGATACGCAGTATTTT.

CDR3 nucleotide sequence: TGTGCCAGCAGCGGACAACCCGGGGCAGAGACCCAGTACTTC. This codes for CASSGQPGAETQYF. The chain uses TRBV12-3 or TRBV12-4 and TRBJ2-5; D tentatively reads TRBD1 or TRBD2 (5 bases each). This CDR3 has 14 residues. Trimming pared 6 bases from V and 4 bases from J, leaving 15 bases between.

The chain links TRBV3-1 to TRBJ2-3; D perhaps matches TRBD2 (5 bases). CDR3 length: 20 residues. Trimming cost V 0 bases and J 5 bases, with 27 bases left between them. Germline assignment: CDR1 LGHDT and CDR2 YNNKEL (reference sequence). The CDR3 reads CASSQEGPGKGRPVRDTQYF. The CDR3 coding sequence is TGTGCCAGCAGCCAAGAAGGCCCGGGAAAGGGCAGACCCGTTCGAGATACGCAGTATTTT.

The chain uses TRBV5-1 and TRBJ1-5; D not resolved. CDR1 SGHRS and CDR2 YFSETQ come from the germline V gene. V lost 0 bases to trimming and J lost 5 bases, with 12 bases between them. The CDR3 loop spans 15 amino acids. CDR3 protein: CASSLAGDRYQPQHF. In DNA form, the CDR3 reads TGCGCCAGCAGCTTGGCCGGAGACCGCTATCAGCCCCAGCATTTT.

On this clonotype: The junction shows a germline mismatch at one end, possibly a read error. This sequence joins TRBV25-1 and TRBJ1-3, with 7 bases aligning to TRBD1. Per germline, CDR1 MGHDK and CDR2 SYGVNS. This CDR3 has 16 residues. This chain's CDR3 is CASCEGDRPSGNTIYF. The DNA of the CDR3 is TGTGCCAGCTGTGAAGGGGACAGACCTTCTGGAAACACCATATATTTT.

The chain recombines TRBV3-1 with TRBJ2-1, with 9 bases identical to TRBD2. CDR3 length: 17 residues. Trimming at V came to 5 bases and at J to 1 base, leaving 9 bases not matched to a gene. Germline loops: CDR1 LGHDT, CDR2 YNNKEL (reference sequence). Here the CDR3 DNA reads TGTGCCAGCAGCACGCGCGCGGGGGGGAATTCCTACAATGAGCAGTTCTTC. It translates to CASSTRAGGNSYNEQFF.

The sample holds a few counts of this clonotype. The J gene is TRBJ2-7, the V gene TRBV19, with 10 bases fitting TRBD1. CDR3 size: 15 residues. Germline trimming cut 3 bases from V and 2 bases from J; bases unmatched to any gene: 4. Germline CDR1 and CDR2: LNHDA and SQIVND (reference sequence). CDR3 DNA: TGTGCCAGTAGTATTGAAGGACAGGGGGCCTACGAGCAGTACTTC. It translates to CASSIEGQGAYEQYF.

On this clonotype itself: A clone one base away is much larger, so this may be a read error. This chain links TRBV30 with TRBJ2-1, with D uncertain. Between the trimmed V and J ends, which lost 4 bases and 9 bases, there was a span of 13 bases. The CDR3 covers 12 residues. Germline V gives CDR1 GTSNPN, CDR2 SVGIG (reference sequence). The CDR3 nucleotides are TGTGCCTGGACCCAAGATTGGGGTGAGCAGTTCTTC. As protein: CAWTQDWGEQFF. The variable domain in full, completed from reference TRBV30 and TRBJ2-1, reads SQTIHQWPATLVQPVGSPLSLECTVEGTSNPNLYWYRQAAGRGLQLLFYSVGIGQISSEVPQNLSASRPQDRQFILSSKKLLLSDSGFYLCAWTQDWGEQFFGPGTRLTVL.

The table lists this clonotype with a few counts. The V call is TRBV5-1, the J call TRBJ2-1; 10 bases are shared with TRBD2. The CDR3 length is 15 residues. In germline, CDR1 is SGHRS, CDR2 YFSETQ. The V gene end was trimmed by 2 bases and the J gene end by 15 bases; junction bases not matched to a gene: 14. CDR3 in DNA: TGCGCCAGCAGCTTTCTCCTAGCGGGAGAACGGGAGATGTTCTTC. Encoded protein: CASSFLLAGEREMFF.

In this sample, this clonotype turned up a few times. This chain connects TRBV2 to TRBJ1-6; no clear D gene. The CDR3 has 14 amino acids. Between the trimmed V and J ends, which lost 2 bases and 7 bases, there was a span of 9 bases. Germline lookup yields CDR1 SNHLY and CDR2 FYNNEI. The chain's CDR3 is CASSEYGVNSPLHF. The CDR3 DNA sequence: TGTGCCAGCAGTGAATATGGAGTAAATTCACCCCTCCACTTT.

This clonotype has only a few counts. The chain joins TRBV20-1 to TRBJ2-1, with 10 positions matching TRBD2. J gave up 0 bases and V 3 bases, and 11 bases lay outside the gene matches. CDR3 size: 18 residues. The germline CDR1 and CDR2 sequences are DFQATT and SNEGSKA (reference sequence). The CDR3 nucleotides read TGCAGTGCTAGTTCTTTCTTAGCGGGGGGTAGCTCCTACAATGAGCAGTTCTTC. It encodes CSASSFLAGGSSYNEQFF.

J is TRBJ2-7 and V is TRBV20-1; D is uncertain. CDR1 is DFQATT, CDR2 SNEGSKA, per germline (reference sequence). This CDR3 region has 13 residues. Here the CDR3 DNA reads TGCAGCGGTCTGCGTCTCACTACCTACGAGCAGTACTTC. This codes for CSGLRLTTYEQYF.

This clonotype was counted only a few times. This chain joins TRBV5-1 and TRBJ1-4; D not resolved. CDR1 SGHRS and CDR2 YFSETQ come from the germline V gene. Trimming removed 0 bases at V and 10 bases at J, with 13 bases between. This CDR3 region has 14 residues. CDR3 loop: CASSLAGPPAKLFF. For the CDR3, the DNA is TGCGCCAGCAGCTTGGCCGGGCCCCCGGCAAAACTGTTTTTT.

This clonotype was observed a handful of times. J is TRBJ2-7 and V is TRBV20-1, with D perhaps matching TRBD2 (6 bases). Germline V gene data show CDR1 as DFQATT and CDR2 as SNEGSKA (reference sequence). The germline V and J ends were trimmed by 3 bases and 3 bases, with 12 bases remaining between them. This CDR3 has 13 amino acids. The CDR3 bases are TGCAGTGCTAGTGCGGGAAGAGGCTACGAGCAGTACTTC. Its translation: CSASAGRGYEQYF.

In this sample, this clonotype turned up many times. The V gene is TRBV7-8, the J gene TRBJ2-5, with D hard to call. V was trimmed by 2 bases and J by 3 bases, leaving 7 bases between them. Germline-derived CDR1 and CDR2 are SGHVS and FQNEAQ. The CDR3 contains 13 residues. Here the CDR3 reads CASSLIGKETQYF. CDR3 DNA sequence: TGTGCCAGCAGCTTAATAGGGAAAGAGACCCAGTACTTC. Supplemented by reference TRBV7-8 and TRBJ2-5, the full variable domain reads GAGVSQSPRYKVAKRGQDVALRCDPISGHVSLFWYQQALGQGPEFLTYFQNEAQLDKSGLPSDRFFAERPEGSVSTLKIQRTQQEDSAVYLCASSLIGKETQYFGPGTRLLVL.